A single T cell receptor (beta chain) is shown here with its context. This sample was taken from a study of blood T cell repertoires in COVID-19. Study in general: COVID-19 samples, acute and convalescent, were from the United States, Italy and Spain. Nucleic acid was either cDNA or gDNA, and it came from T cells, B-cell-depleted T cells, or PBMCs.

Trimming at V came to 6 bases and at J to 10 bases, leaving 12 bases not matched to a gene. CDR1 is LNHDA and CDR2 is SQIVND in the germline V gene (reference sequence). The CDR3 is 14 residues long. Source study methods: Amplification with reference gene primers provided the estimates of nucleated cell counts. The assay was immunoSEQ multiplex PCR, and TCRdb's table has in-frame clones only and misses some. The V and J calls and clone size come from that table; D and trimming were worked out from the DNA. The sample has about 190,000 clones; about 85% are singletons. The sample consisted of peripheral blood. The source is a woman in her twenties or thirties with active or convalescent COVID-19. V is TRBV19 and J is TRBJ1-2, with 9 bases lining up with TRBD1. In nucleotides, the CDR3 is TGTGCCAGTAGCTTCGGGACAGGGAGGCGGAACTACACCTTC. This sequence encodes CASSFGTGRRNYTF.